These 8 T cell receptor beta chains were sequenced from one sample in a study of identical twins. TCRdb reanalysed the 5' RACE reads using MiXCR and keeps one entry per CDR3 protein. The sample includes a few hundred thousand distinct CDR3 sequences, approximately 8.6% of them seen just once. These data were likewise used in another study, on yellow fever vaccine responses in identical twins.

The source material was CD8+ T cells sorted from blood. All receptors come from a woman aged 18-29 years in good health.

In this sample, this clonotype turned up a few times. The chain is built from TRBV27 and TRBJ2-7; 14 positions agree with TRBD2. Trimming cost V 5 bases and J 0 bases; bases outside gene matches: 3. Germline loops: CDR1 MNHEY, CDR2 SMNVEV (reference sequence). CDR3 length: 16 amino acids. The CDR3 here is CASSPGTSGSSYEQYF. The CDR3 DNA reads TGTGCCAGCAGTCCCGGGACTAGCGGGAGCTCCTACGAGCAGTACTTC.

This clonotype was recorded at least ten times. The chain links TRBV7-2 to TRBJ2-5; D is perhaps TRBD1 (6 bases). The V end was cut by 5 bases, the J end by 4 bases, with 14 bases between. The CDR3 is 14 residues long. Germline loops: CDR1 SGHTA, CDR2 FQGNSA. CDR3 loop: CASSPQGLAETQYF. DNA of the CDR3: TGTGCCAGCAGCCCACAGGGTCTGGCAGAGACCCAGTACTTC.

This clonotype was observed at least ten times. CDR3 nucleotide sequence: TGTGCCAGCAGCCAAGAGCCTGGAACTTACAATGAGCAGTTCTTC. Its translation: CASSQEPGTYNEQFF. V usage is TRBV4-2 and J usage is TRBJ2-1, with D hard to call. V lost 0 bases and J lost 4, with 10 bases in between. CDR1 and CDR2 from the germline V gene are LGHNA and YNFKEQ. The CDR3 loop spans 15 amino acids.

The chain combines TRBV7-8 with TRBJ1-1, with 9 bases aligning to TRBD1. CDR3 length: 15 amino acids. Germline values: CDR1 SGHVS, CDR2 FQNEAQ. V lost 1 base to trimming and J lost 5 bases; unmatched junction nucleotides: 5. DNA of the CDR3: TGTGCCAGCAGCTTAGAGGGACAGGGTGGGACTGAAGCTTTCTTT. Protein sequence: CASSLEGQGGTEAFF.

The chain employs TRBV20-1 and TRBJ1-5; TRBD1 aligns across 7 bases. CDR1 is DFQATT and CDR2 is SNEGSKA in the germline V gene (reference sequence). V shed 0 bases and J 4 bases; nucleotides not matched to a gene: 3. The CDR3 has 14 amino acids. This chain's CDR3 is CSARDQDRNQPQHF. As DNA, the CDR3 is TGCAGTGCTAGAGACCAGGACAGGAATCAGCCCCAGCATTTT.

This clonotype was counted between two and nine times. This rearrangement joins TRBV24-1 to TRBJ1-1; the D is unclear. This CDR3 contains 13 residues. Trimming left V 5 bases short and J 3 bases short, with 9 bases between. Looked up from germline, CDR1 is KGHDR and CDR2 is SFDVKD. Here the CDR3 DNA reads TGTGCCACCAGTGCAGGAGTTTACACTGAAGCTTTCTTT. Encoded protein: CATSAGVYTEAFF.

This clonotype was seen more than once but under ten times. V gene TRBV6-1 combines with J gene TRBJ2-2, with D unclear. Trimming left V 2 bases short and J 4 bases short, with 11 bases between. Germline CDR1 reads MNHNS; CDR2 reads SASEGT. This CDR3 has 15 residues. The CDR3 protein is CASSELAVSTGELFF. For the CDR3, the DNA is TGTGCCAGCAGTGAATTGGCAGTAAGCACCGGGGAGCTGTTTTTT.

The sample holds a few counts of this clonotype. The chain links TRBV29-1 to TRBJ1-1, with D hard to call. The CDR3 runs to 12 residues. With 6 bases removed from V and 1 base from J, the gap between germline ends came to 9 bases. CDR1 SQVTM and CDR2 ANQGSEA come from the germline V gene. The CDR3 spells CSVIAPNTEAFF. CDR3 bases: TGCAGCGTCATAGCCCCGAACACTGAAGCTTTCTTT.